This T cell receptor (beta chain) was recorded in a study of graft-versus-host responses after intestinal transplantation (dated by TCRdb to about 2021). In the study overall: Multivisceral, liver-intestinal, or isolated intestinal transplants were received by the recipients. Every recipient was given anti-thymocyte globulin induction, then maintenance tacrolimus and steroids for roughly three years. Bulk TCR-beta CDR3 sequencing was used to track graft-versus-host and host-versus-graft alloreactive T cell clones in the graft, circulation and bone marrow after intestinal transplantation. Alloreactive clones were identified by sequencing pre-transplant mixed lymphocyte reaction products and comparing these products with unstimulated pre-transplant donor and recipient T cells. The cohort enrolled approximately 24 intestinal transplant recipients, one of whom was a retransplant, and a few patients without pretransplant specimens were excluded. Donor T cell macrochimerism was defined as a peak of at least 4% donor T cells among recipient peripheral blood mononuclear cells. Rather than being sequenced by the commercial service, samples from three later patients were sequenced in-house on an Illumina MiSeq and processed with MiXCR. Study-level results and caveats: Conclusions were limited by the relatively low number and heterogeneity of intestinal transplant patients. Peak levels of circulating GvH clones were associated with declines in HvG clones early after transplant. GvH clones turned up in recipient bone marrow, with some appearing earlier in ileal mucosa or blood, a pattern consistent with an intestinal mucosal origin. In patients with donor T cell macrochimerism, the allografts had high GvH to HvG T cell clonal ratios.

This clone appeared once. Its antigen specificity is not known. The record has no base qualities; no much larger clone is one base away. The CDR1 and CDR2 encoded by the germline V gene are WSHSY and SAAADI. V drops 0 bases and J drops 0 bases, leaving 11 bases in between. The CDR3 holds 16 amino acids from the cysteine to the phenylalanine. Of the read, only the CDR3 DNA is kept; its 48 bases are in frame from base 1. Library creation used the immunoSEQ multiplex PCR assay. Adaptive Biotechnologies carried out high-throughput TCR-beta CDR3 sequencing of genomic DNA for most patients. The study's processing was this. TCR sequencing data were retrieved from Adaptive's ImmunoSEQ software for roughly 17 patients, whereas a few other patients were processed with MiXCR and VDJtools. CDR3 nucleotide sequences shared between donor and recipient were removed because the origin of such sequences could not be assigned. Alloreactive clones required at least 2-fold expansion over unstimulated cells and minimum CFSE-low frequency of 0.002% (template counts) or 0.001% (read counts). Mappable clones were those detected in sequenced pre-transplant spleen, lymph node, or MLR CFSE-low populations of the donor or recipient. The cumulative frequency of alloreactive clones was calculated as a percentage of all sequences, weighted by copy number. As stored in TCRdb, this immuneACCESS dataset retains in-frame rearrangements with V and J assigned. A fraction of the clones does not appear; measured against another copy, unresolved V genes explain less than half of the discrepancy, and the remainder lacks a known reason. V and J calls and clone size are copied from that table; D and trimming were computed from the DNA. The table for this sample lists about 80,000 clones; about 90% of them were counted only once. The ten top clones hold approximately 0.7% of the sample.

Blood samples were collected up to 4 times in the first month after transplant and then at least monthly when available. This material consisted of PBMCs, taken 98 days after intestinal transplantation. The rearranged chain carries TRBV10-2 and TRBJ1-2; a weak D assignment points to TRBD1 (5 bases agree). The origin of this receptor is a human patient who received an intestinal transplant, so some T cells may come from the graft donor. The CDR3 is CASSESPRDANYGYTF. At the DNA level, the sequence is TGCGCCAGCAGTGAGTCCCCCAGGGATGCTAACTATGGCTACACCTTC.